The TCR beta chain described here comes from a study of T-cell memory formation after mild COVID-19. As for the study in general: TCR clusters were largely donor specific. Broader study findings: Shrinking CD4+ clones were chiefly CM and EM; CD8+ ones were chiefly EMRA.

Turning to this clonotype: Its antigen is currently unknown.

TCR alpha and TCR beta cDNA libraries carrying sample barcodes and UMIs were produced by 5'RACE using constant-segment primers. MiXCR was run by TCRdb on the 5' RACE reads, yielding one entry per CDR3 protein. This sample carries 400,000 to 450,000 distinct CDR3 sequences, roughly 18% of them seen once, and the ten largest clones take about a fifth. Germline values: CDR1 MNHEY, CDR2 SVGAGI. V lost 9 bases and J lost 0, with 11 bases in between. This CDR3 has 13 residues. The V and J genes are TRBV6-5 and TRBJ1-1; D gene unclear. The clonotype originates from a man aged 18 to 30 who had mild COVID-19 (a few samples of this study predate the infection). Cell type and time point are not known. Sequences were obtained from PBMCs or a T cell subset sorted from them (not recorded which). The CDR3 reads CASSASVNTEAFF. CDR3 nucleotides: TGTGCCAGTTCAGCTTCGGTGAACACTGAAGCTTTCTTT.